This TCR beta chain was documented in a study of monozygotic twins with inflammatory bowel disease. TCRdb reworked the 5' RACE reads into one entry per CDR3 protein, no DNA. The data show more than 300,000 distinct CDR3 sequences, and the top ten clones hold 2% to 3%. The CDR3 runs 15 residues. Study-wide points: A reduction in TCRbeta diversity (inverse Simpson) was seen in IBD patients relative to healthy co-twins.

Comment on this clonotype: Its antigen is currently unknown.

This receptor was taken from a human donor with ulcerative colitis or Crohn's disease, or a healthy co-twin of an affected twin (not recorded which). The chain combines TRBV12-3 or TRBV12-4 with TRBJ2-7; checking the TCRdb D call of TRBD1 is not possible without DNA. Input material: blood. CDR3 sequence: CASSLGRDRSYEQYF.